This entry lists 31 T cell receptor beta chains sequenced from one sample in a study of technical replicates of blood from several donors. Assay used: immunoSEQ multiplex PCR; TCRdb lists only in-frame clones, some missing. The sample shows tens of thousands of clones, about 93% of them seen only once. The source material was T cells isolated from PBMCs. Every receptor here comes from a human donor in good health.

This CDR3 is CASSYFAGGGYGYTF. In DNA form, the CDR3 reads TGTGCCAGCAGTTACTTCGCAGGGGGAGGCTATGGCTACACCTTC. The genes are TRBV6-6 and TRBJ1-2; 7 bases are shared with TRBD1. V trimming: 1 base; J trimming: 4 bases; junction bases outside the gene matches: 6. Germline V CDR1 and CDR2: MNHNY, SVGAGI (reference sequence). The length of the CDR3 is 15 residues.

This rearrangement joins TRBV7-2 to TRBJ2-7, with D possibly matching TRBD1 (6 bases). The CDR3 has 12 amino acids. Germline V CDR1 and CDR2: SGHTA, FQGNSA. Trimming removed 5 bases from V and 6 bases from J, with 11 bases in between. The DNA of the CDR3 is TGTGCCAGCAGCCTCAACAGGGCCGAGCAGTACTTC. Encoded protein: CASSLNRAEQYF.

This chain connects TRBV18 to TRBJ1-5; TRBD1 matches at 7 bases. The CDR3 is made up of 15 amino acids. V lost 2 bases, J lost 3 bases, and 4 bases stayed unmatched. Germline V CDR1 and CDR2: KGHSH, LQKENI. CDR3 DNA sequence: TGTGCCAGCTCACCAAGAGGGGGCTTCAATCAGCCCCAGCATTTT. Encoded protein: CASSPRGGFNQPQHF.

The genes are TRBV5-1 and TRBJ2-3, with 10 bases fitting TRBD1. From germline, CDR1 is SGHRS and CDR2 YFSETQ. CDR3 length: 15 amino acids. V trimming: 4 bases; J trimming: 5 bases; junction bases outside the gene matches: 7. CDR3 sequence (DNA): TGCGCCAGCAGCCCCCGGGACAGGGGTAGAGATACGCAGTATTTT. Encoded protein: CASSPRDRGRDTQYF.

Here the CDR3 DNA reads TGCAGCGTTGTAAAGGGGTTGACTGAAGCTTTCTTT. Translating gives CSVVKGLTEAFF. The rearrangement links TRBV29-1 to TRBJ1-1; D possibly corresponds to TRBD1 (5 bases). V was trimmed by 4 bases and J by 5 bases, leaving 11 bases between them. This CDR3 region has 12 residues. Germline V gene sequence: CDR1 SQVTM, CDR2 ANQGSEA.

The genes are TRBV28 and TRBJ2-1; 9 nucleotides agree with TRBD1. The CDR3 has 14 residues. The V gene end was trimmed by 6 bases and the J gene end by 7 bases; junction bases not matched to a gene: 7. Germline V gene data show CDR1 as MDHEN and CDR2 as SYDVKM. The CDR3 bases are TGTGCCAGCAGCTCTCGACAGGGGGGGAATGAGCAGTTCTTC. This gives the protein CASSSRQGGNEQFF.

This rearrangement joins TRBV27 to TRBJ2-7; TRBD1 is a possible D gene (5 bases). V was cut by 3 bases and J by 5 bases, with 14 bases left in between. Germline CDR1 reads MNHEY; CDR2 reads SMNVEV (reference sequence). The CDR3 has 14 residues. The DNA of the CDR3 is TGTGCCAGCAGTTTCCAGGGTTTGATCCACGAGCAGTACTTC. It translates to CASSFQGLIHEQYF.

The genes are TRBV2 and TRBJ1-2; D may be TRBD1 (5 bases). V was cut by 0 bases and J by 5 bases, with 10 bases left in between. From germline, CDR1 is SNHLY and CDR2 FYNNEI. The CDR3 contains 14 residues. CDR3 loop: CASSEAAGRYGYTF. The CDR3 DNA follows: TGTGCCAGCAGTGAAGCGGCGGGGCGTTATGGCTACACCTTC.

This clone appeared a single time. Other nucleotide sequences from this sample produce the same CDR3. The chain couples TRBV6-5 to TRBJ2-1, with D possibly being TRBD1 (6 bases). There are 11 residues in the CDR3. The germline V gene encodes CDR1 MNHEY and CDR2 SVGAGI. V was pared by 7 bases and J by 6 bases, with 7 bases between. The CDR3 is CASTQGNEQFF. The DNA of the CDR3 is TGTGCCAGCACACAGGGCAATGAGCAGTTCTTC.

CDR3 region: CASSQVYREWEKLFF. The CDR3 DNA reads TGCGCCAGCAGCCAAGTATACAGGGAATGGGAAAAACTGTTTTTT. The rearrangement joins TRBV4-3 to TRBJ1-4; perhaps TRBD1 as D (6 bases). V gave up 1 base and J gave up 8 bases, with 14 bases separating them. Germline lookup yields CDR1 LGHNA and CDR2 YSLEER. The CDR3 is made up of 15 amino acids.

The rearrangement links TRBV30 to TRBJ1-4; D uncertain. The CDR3 is 13 amino acids. Germline V gives CDR1 GTSNPN, CDR2 SVGIG (reference sequence). V lost 1 base to trimming and J lost 4 bases, with 7 bases between them. The CDR3, as DNA: TGTGCCTGGAGTGCCGGGGTTAATGAAAAACTGTTTTTT. This codes for CAWSAGVNEKLFF.

The chain joins TRBV7-3 to TRBJ2-1; 13 nucleotides line up with TRBD2. After removal of 4 bases from V and 7 bases from J, the junction contained 7 bases not matched to a gene. Looked up from germline, CDR1 is SGHTA and CDR2 is FQGTGA. The CDR3 totals 16 residues. The CDR3 loop reads CASSYTPGLAGNEQFF. The DNA for the CDR3 is TGTGCCAGCAGCTACACCCCGGGACTAGCGGGAAATGAGCAGTTCTTC.

The chain is built from TRBV27 and TRBJ1-1; 7 positions agree with TRBD1. Looked up from germline, CDR1 is MNHEY and CDR2 is SMNVEV (reference sequence). V trimming: 8 bases; J trimming: 1 base; junction bases outside the gene matches: 4. There are 13 residues in the CDR3. CDR3 residues: CASQRQGNTEAFF. The CDR3 bases are TGTGCCAGCCAGCGACAGGGGAACACTGAAGCTTTCTTT.

This rearrangement joins TRBV14 to TRBJ2-2, with D unresolved. This CDR3 has 13 residues. V lost 5 bases and J lost 0, with 4 bases in between. Per the germline V gene, CDR1 is SGHDN and CDR2 is FVKESK. The CDR3 nucleotides are TGTGCCAGCAGCGCGACGAACACCGGGGAGCTGTTTTTT. It translates to CASSATNTGELFF.

V usage is TRBV4-2 and J usage is TRBJ2-7; possibly TRBD1 for D (6 bases). CDR1 and CDR2 (germline): LGHNA, YNFKEQ. CDR3 size: 15 residues. V gave up 0 bases and J gave up 6 bases, with 15 bases separating them. This CDR3 reads CASSQDYSGAPEQYF. DNA for the CDR3: TGTGCCAGCAGCCAAGATTATTCAGGGGCCCCCGAGCAGTACTTC.

The DNA of the CDR3 is TGTGCCAGTAAGGGGGATTTAGCAGATACGCAGTATTTT. Translated, it gives CASKGDLADTQYF. The gene calls are TRBV19 and TRBJ2-3; D is perhaps TRBD1 (6 bases). Germline V lookup: CDR1 LNHDA, CDR2 SQIVND (reference sequence). The ends were cut back, 7 bases at V and 4 bases at J, with 12 bases in the middle. CDR3 size: 13 residues.

The chain has TRBV28 and TRBJ2-1; D not resolved. This CDR3 contains 14 residues. Germline V CDR1 and CDR2: MDHEN, SYDVKM. Trimming left V 11 bases short and J 0 bases short, with 14 bases between. This chain's CDR3 is CAVQMGSSYNEQFF. The CDR3 DNA reads TGTGCCGTCCAAATGGGCAGCTCCTACAATGAGCAGTTCTTC.

The chain is built from TRBV27 and TRBJ2-7, with a tentative D call TRBD2 (5 bases). V dropped 5 bases and J dropped 0 bases, with 14 bases sitting between them. The germline gives CDR1 MNHEY, CDR2 SMNVEV (reference sequence). This CDR3 has 15 amino acids. The CDR3 nucleotides are TGTGCCAGCAGTCCCGGCGGGCTGAGCTCCTACGAGCAGTACTTC. It is translated as CASSPGGLSSYEQYF.

This clone was observed a single time. This chain joins TRBV27 and TRBJ2-7, with D hard to call. Between the trimmed V and J ends, which lost 1 base and 5 bases, there was a span of 15 bases. Germline assignment: CDR1 MNHEY and CDR2 SMNVEV (reference sequence). The CDR3 has 15 amino acids. The CDR3 bases are TGTGCCAGCAGTTTATACGGTCCGGGTGAGAACGAGCAGTACTTC. This gives the protein CASSLYGPGENEQYF.

The chain joins TRBV5-1 to TRBJ2-5, with 7 nucleotides matching TRBD1. The ends lost 4 bases at V and 3 bases at J; junction bases unmatched: 9. The CDR3 is 15 amino acids. Per the germline V gene, CDR1 is SGHRS and CDR2 is YFSETQ. The CDR3, as DNA: TGCGCCAGCAGCGCCCAACCCGGGACAGAAGAGACCCAGTACTTC. It yields the protein CASSAQPGTEETQYF.

This chain connects TRBV18 to TRBJ2-7; the match to TRBD2 covers 7 bases. Germline trimming cut 3 bases from V and 0 bases from J; bases unmatched to any gene: 5. The length of the CDR3 is 15 residues. In germline, CDR1 is KGHSH, CDR2 LQKENI. The CDR3 spells CASSPLGGSSYEQYF. Here the CDR3 DNA reads TGTGCCAGCTCACCTCTCGGCGGGAGCTCCTACGAGCAGTACTTC.

The rearrangement links TRBV5-1 to TRBJ1-2; 9 positions agree with TRBD1. Germline CDR1 reads SGHRS; CDR2 reads YFSETQ. With V trimmed by 3 bases and J by 5 bases, 8 bases remained unmatched. The CDR3 spans 15 residues. DNA of the CDR3: TGCGCCAGCAGCTCCCCGGGACAGGGAGGGTATGGCTACACCTTC. Amino acids: CASSSPGQGGYGYTF.

The CDR3 spells CSVGQGNTEAFF. The CDR3 nucleotides read TGCAGCGTTGGACAGGGGAACACTGAAGCTTTCTTT. The chain links TRBV29-1 to TRBJ1-1, with TRBD1 identical over 7 bases. Per germline, CDR1 SQVTM and CDR2 ANQGSEA. The CDR3 is 12 amino acids. J gave up 1 base and V 4 bases, and 0 bases lay outside the gene matches. Based on the CDR3 plus reference TRBV29-1 and TRBJ1-1, the full variable domain is SAVISQKPSRDICQRGTSLTIQCQVDSQVTMMFWYRQQPGQSLTLIATANQGSEATYESGFVIDKFPISRPNLTFSTLTVSNMSPEDSSIYLCSVGQGNTEAFFGQGTRLTVV.

The rearrangement joins TRBV4-3 to TRBJ2-3; 9 nucleotides align to TRBD2. The CDR3 is 18 amino acids. The junction had 10 bases not matched to a gene; V was cut back by 0 bases and J by 3 bases. Germline CDR1 LGHNA, CDR2 YSLEER. The CDR3 DNA follows: TGCGCCAGCAGCCAAGAATTCGGCGGGGGGGTGGGGACAGATACGCAGTATTTT. It encodes CASSQEFGGGVGTDTQYF.

The rearrangement joins TRBV6-1 to TRBJ2-1; 7 nucleotides line up with TRBD2. Germline trimming cut 5 bases from V and 8 bases from J; bases unmatched to any gene: 6. The CDR3 consists of 13 residues. Germline lookup yields CDR1 MNHNS and CDR2 SASEGT. CDR3 nucleotides: TGTGCCAGCAGTTATTCAGGGAGGGATGAGCAGTTCTTC. Protein product: CASSYSGRDEQFF.

J is TRBJ1-5 and V is TRBV6-1; D is unresolved. Germline CDR1 reads MNHNS; CDR2 reads SASEGT. The CDR3 is made up of 14 amino acids. The V end was cut by 6 bases, the J end by 2 bases, with 11 bases between. The CDR3 protein is CASSTREGNQPQHF. For the CDR3, the DNA is TGTGCCAGCAGCACCCGTGAGGGCAATCAGCCCCAGCATTTT.

The V gene is TRBV27, the J gene TRBJ2-5; D uncertain. Germline V gene lookup returns CDR1 MNHEY and CDR2 SMNVEV (reference sequence). The CDR3 covers 13 residues. V lost 1 base and J 5 bases, leaving 8 bases between the germline ends. The DNA of the CDR3 is TGTGCCAGCAGTTTATGGCCAGCGGAGACCCAGTACTTC. It specifies CASSLWPAETQYF.

The V call is TRBV5-4, the J call TRBJ2-2, with 11 bases that match TRBD2. The germline CDR1 and CDR2 sequences are SGHNT and YYREEE (reference sequence). V gave up 3 bases and J gave up 7 bases; unmatched junction bases: 8. The CDR3 is 16 residues long. Here the CDR3 DNA reads TGTGCCAGCAGCTATCTTAGCGGGAGGGCCTACGGGGAGCTGTTTTTT. This translates into CASSYLSGRAYGELFF.

V and J are TRBV2 and TRBJ2-4; D perhaps matches TRBD2 (6 bases). Germline V gives CDR1 SNHLY, CDR2 FYNNEI. V lost 6 bases and J lost 2, with 14 bases in between. The CDR3 is 15 residues long. The CDR3 DNA is TGTGCCAGCAGAGCCTACGGGAGTACCAAAAACATTCAGTACTTC. It translates to CASRAYGSTKNIQYF.

This clone was recorded once. The DNA of the CDR3 is TGTGCCAGCGACGACCAGGGGACCACTGAAGCTTTCTTT. It codes for CASDDQGTTEAFF. This sequence joins TRBV2 and TRBJ1-1, with D possibly being TRBD1 (6 bases). Trimming left V 8 bases short and J 4 bases short, with 14 bases between. From germline, CDR1 is SNHLY and CDR2 FYNNEI. The CDR3 runs 13 residues.

V usage is TRBV28 and J usage is TRBJ1-1, with 10 bases identical to TRBD1. V was clipped by 5 bases and J by 8 bases; unmatched bases: 5. The germline gives CDR1 MDHEN, CDR2 SYDVKM. This CDR3 is 13 amino acids long. As DNA, the CDR3 is TGTGCCAGCAGTACCGACAGGGGGCTAGAAGCTTTCTTT. This sequence encodes CASSTDRGLEAFF.